These T cell receptor beta chains were read from a single sample in a study of blood T cell repertoires in COVID-19. Some clones are missing from TCRdb's copy, which holds only in-frame ones; the method was immunoSEQ multiplex PCR. The data hold about 300,000 clones, with under 90% observed a single time. The sample was PBMCs or T cells enriched from blood (not recorded which). These receptors were obtained from a man younger than 40 who had recovered from COVID-19. CDR3s include the opening cysteine and the closing phenylalanine or tryptophan. The order of the fields is D gene, V gene, J gene, clone size, CDR3 length, CDR3 protein, CDR3 DNA. D genes are given only for firm matches. Clone size appears in some rows only: once, few, many, or a class for an expanded clone.

d_gene: NA; v_gene: TRBV2; j_gene: TRBJ1-5; abundance: NA; len: 16; CDR3aa: CASSEAGGAGNQPQHF; CDR3nt: TGTGCCAGCAGTGAGGCTGGGGGCGCGGGCAATCAGCCCCAGCATTTT
d_gene: NA; v_gene: TRBV2; j_gene: TRBJ2-7; abundance: NA; len: 15; CDR3aa: CASRPRGQAAYEQYF; CDR3nt: TGTGCCAGCAGGCCGAGAGGGCAGGCGGCCTACGAGCAGTACTTC
d_gene: NA; v_gene: TRBV11-2; j_gene: TRBJ1-2; abundance: NA; len: 14; CDR3aa: CASSFNGGLNGYTF; CDR3nt: TGTGCCAGCAGCTTTAACGGGGGGCTAAATGGCTACACCTTC
d_gene: NA; v_gene: TRBV6-1; j_gene: TRBJ1-5; abundance: NA; len: 15; CDR3aa: CASSEAWGANQPQHF; CDR3nt: TGTGCCAGCAGTGAAGCGTGGGGAGCCAATCAGCCCCAGCATTTT
d_gene: TRBD2; v_gene: TRBV11-2; j_gene: TRBJ2-7; abundance: NA; len: 18; CDR3aa: CASSPGLAGGRSSYEQYF; CDR3nt: TGTGCCAGCAGCCCCGGACTAGCGGGGGGTAGGAGCTCCTACGAGCAGTACTTC
d_gene: NA; v_gene: TRBV19; j_gene: TRBJ1-5; abundance: NA; len: 16; CDR3aa: CASTPRGLDSNQPQHF; CDR3nt: TGTGCCAGTACCCCGCGAGGATTAGATAGCAATCAGCCCCAGCATTTT
d_gene: TRBD1; v_gene: TRBV19; j_gene: TRBJ1-1; abundance: once; len: 17; CDR3aa: CASSSIMTGTGGPEAFF; CDR3nt: TGTGCCAGTAGTTCTATCATGACCGGGACAGGGGGACCTGAAGCTTTCTTT
d_gene: TRBD1; v_gene: TRBV28; j_gene: TRBJ1-1; abundance: NA; len: 14; CDR3aa: CASSPGQGAQGAFF; CDR3nt: TGTGCCAGCAGCCCGGGACAGGGGGCGCAGGGAGCTTTCTTT
d_gene: TRBD1; v_gene: TRBV2; j_gene: TRBJ2-1; abundance: NA; len: 15; CDR3aa: CASSDPGGNYNEQFF; CDR3nt: TGTGCCAGCAGTGACCCAGGGGGAAACTACAATGAGCAGTTCTTC
d_gene: NA; v_gene: TRBV3-1/TRBV3-2; j_gene: TRBJ2-7; abundance: few; len: 14; CDR3aa: CASSQDGGAYEQYF; CDR3nt: TGTGCCAGCAGCCAAGATGGAGGGGCCTACGAGCAGTACTTC
d_gene: TRBD1; v_gene: TRBV18; j_gene: TRBJ2-7; abundance: NA; len: 13; CDR3aa: CASSPITGDEQYF; CDR3nt: TGTGCCAGCTCACCAATAACAGGGGACGAGCAGTACTTC
d_gene: NA; v_gene: TRBV29-1; j_gene: TRBJ2-7; abundance: once; len: 13; CDR3aa: CSVVRRDKDEQYF; CDR3nt: TGCAGCGTCGTTAGACGGGATAAGGACGAGCAGTACTTC
d_gene: TRBD2; v_gene: TRBV5-4; j_gene: TRBJ2-3; abundance: NA; len: 14; CDR3aa: CASSAGGVGDTQYF; CDR3nt: TGTGCCAGCAGCGCGGGGGGCGTAGGAGATACGCAGTATTTT
d_gene: TRBD2; v_gene: TRBV6-6; j_gene: TRBJ2-5; abundance: NA; len: 17; CDR3aa: CASSPWGLAGGPRTQYF; CDR3nt: TGTGCCAGCAGTCCCTGGGGACTAGCGGGAGGGCCGCGGACCCAGTACTTC
d_gene: TRBD1; v_gene: TRBV4-1; j_gene: TRBJ1-1; abundance: NA; len: 14; CDR3aa: CASSHQDRGTEAFF; CDR3nt: TGCGCCAGCAGCCACCAGGACAGGGGGACTGAAGCTTTCTTT
d_gene: NA; v_gene: TRBV28; j_gene: TRBJ2-1; abundance: NA; len: 11; CDR3aa: CASTVRNEQFF; CDR3nt: TGTGCCAGCACCGTCCGCAATGAGCAGTTCTTC
d_gene: NA; v_gene: TRBV15; j_gene: TRBJ2-5; abundance: few; len: 12; CDR3aa: CATSGIAETQYF; CDR3nt: TGTGCCACCAGCGGTATAGCAGAGACCCAGTACTTC
d_gene: NA; v_gene: TRBV24-1; j_gene: TRBJ2-3; abundance: once; len: 14; CDR3aa: CATSATQGTDTQYF; CDR3nt: TGTGCCACCAGTGCAACCCAGGGGACAGATACGCAGTATTTT
d_gene: TRBD1; v_gene: TRBV6-5; j_gene: TRBJ1-1; abundance: NA; len: 14; CDR3aa: CASRRTGSNTEAFF; CDR3nt: TGTGCCAGCAGGCGGACAGGCAGTAACACTGAAGCTTTCTTT
d_gene: NA; v_gene: TRBV30; j_gene: TRBJ2-5; abundance: once; len: 12; CDR3aa: CAWSTEQGTQYF; CDR3nt: TGTGCCTGGAGTACAGAGCAGGGGACCCAGTACTTC
d_gene: TRBD2; v_gene: TRBV7-9; j_gene: TRBJ2-7; abundance: NA; len: 14; CDR3aa: CASSLAGVPHEQYF; CDR3nt: TGTGCCAGCAGCCTAGCGGGAGTGCCTCACGAGCAGTACTTC
d_gene: NA; v_gene: TRBV6-4; j_gene: TRBJ2-2; abundance: NA; len: 13; CDR3aa: CASSVLGAGELFF; CDR3nt: TGTGCCAGCAGTGTCCTCGGGGCCGGGGAGCTGTTTTTT
d_gene: NA; v_gene: TRBV6-5; j_gene: TRBJ2-3; abundance: NA; len: 12; CDR3aa: CASSYSRDTQYF; CDR3nt: TGTGCCAGCAGTTACTCCCGGGATACGCAGTATTTT
d_gene: NA; v_gene: TRBV7-2; j_gene: TRBJ2-3; abundance: NA; len: 12; CDR3aa: CASSFSADTQYF; CDR3nt: TGTGCCAGCAGCTTTTCGGCAGATACGCAGTATTTT
d_gene: TRBD1; v_gene: TRBV4-1; j_gene: TRBJ2-2; abundance: NA; len: 16; CDR3aa: CASSQAPGQGSGELFF; CDR3nt: TGCGCCAGCAGCCAGGCACCGGGACAGGGTTCCGGGGAGCTGTTTTTT
d_gene: TRBD2; v_gene: TRBV24-1; j_gene: TRBJ2-1; abundance: NA; len: 16; CDR3aa: CATSDPPGGFYNEQFF; CDR3nt: TGTGCCACCAGTGATCCCCCGGGGGGTTTCTACAATGAGCAGTTCTTC
d_gene: NA; v_gene: TRBV5-1; j_gene: TRBJ1-2; abundance: NA; len: 15; CDR3aa: CASSSNAGPTYGYTF; CDR3nt: TGCGCCAGCAGCTCCAACGCGGGACCTACCTATGGCTACACCTTC
d_gene: TRBD1; v_gene: TRBV15; j_gene: TRBJ2-5; abundance: NA; len: 16; CDR3aa: CATSRSDRGYKETQYF; CDR3nt: TGTGCCACCAGCAGATCGGACAGGGGCTACAAAGAGACCCAGTACTTC
d_gene: TRBD1; v_gene: TRBV4-2; j_gene: TRBJ1-2; abundance: few; len: 15; CDR3aa: CASSHATGVNYGYTF; CDR3nt: TGTGCCAGCAGCCACGCGACAGGGGTGAACTATGGCTACACCTTC
d_gene: TRBD2; v_gene: TRBV11-3; j_gene: TRBJ2-1; abundance: few; len: 15; CDR3aa: CASSLEGLADNEQFF; CDR3nt: TGTGCCAGCAGCTTAGAGGGACTAGCTGACAATGAGCAGTTCTTC
d_gene: NA; v_gene: TRBV7-7; j_gene: TRBJ2-2; abundance: NA; len: 15; CDR3aa: CASSSTRYYTGELFF; CDR3nt: TGTGCTAGCAGCTCAACTCGCTACTACACCGGGGAGCTGTTTTTT
d_gene: NA; v_gene: TRBV28; j_gene: TRBJ1-6; abundance: few; len: 15; CDR3aa: CASSRLGVGQSPLHF; CDR3nt: TGTGCCAGCAGTCGCTTAGGGGTTGGGCAATCACCCCTCCACTTT
d_gene: TRBD2; v_gene: TRBV25-1; j_gene: TRBJ2-3; abundance: NA; len: 18; CDR3aa: CASSVLAGAGPSTDTQYF; CDR3nt: TGTGCCAGCAGTGTTCTAGCGGGAGCCGGCCCTAGCACAGATACGCAGTATTTT
d_gene: NA; v_gene: TRBV19; j_gene: TRBJ1-3; abundance: NA; len: 15; CDR3aa: CASSSQHRGGNTIYF; CDR3nt: TGTGCCAGTAGTTCGCAACACCGCGGCGGAAACACCATATATTTT
d_gene: TRBD1; v_gene: TRBV30; j_gene: TRBJ1-5; abundance: few; len: 16; CDR3aa: CAWSGFQQGANQPQHF; CDR3nt: TGTGCCTGGAGTGGTTTCCAACAGGGGGCAAATCAGCCCCAGCATTTT
d_gene: NA; v_gene: TRBV30; j_gene: TRBJ2-1; abundance: NA; len: 14; CDR3aa: CAWSVLGGYNEQFF; CDR3nt: TGTGCCTGGAGTGTACTGGGGGGATACAATGAGCAGTTCTTC
d_gene: TRBD2; v_gene: TRBV4-2; j_gene: TRBJ2-3; abundance: NA; len: 15; CDR3aa: CASRYTSGGTDTQYF; CDR3nt: TGTGCCAGCAGGTATACTAGCGGAGGGACAGATACGCAGTATTTT
d_gene: TRBD2; v_gene: TRBV15; j_gene: TRBJ2-1; abundance: NA; len: 21; CDR3aa: CATSPSRGQATTSGSYNEQFF; CDR3nt: TGTGCCACCAGCCCGAGTAGGGGACAGGCCACCACTAGCGGGAGTTACAATGAGCAGTTCTTC
d_gene: NA; v_gene: TRBV18; j_gene: TRBJ1-5; abundance: NA; len: 17; CDR3aa: CASSPPSVRGSNQPQHF; CDR3nt: TGTGCCAGCTCACCACCCTCGGTGCGGGGGAGCAATCAGCCCCAGCATTTT
d_gene: TRBD1; v_gene: TRBV9; j_gene: TRBJ2-2; abundance: NA; len: 17; CDR3aa: CASSPPPGQANTGELFF; CDR3nt: TGTGCCAGCAGCCCCCCACCGGGACAGGCGAACACCGGGGAGCTGTTTTTT
d_gene: NA; v_gene: TRBV15; j_gene: TRBJ1-5; abundance: few; len: 15; CDR3aa: CATSKPTGPNQPQHF; CDR3nt: TGTGCCACCAGCAAGCCCACAGGTCCCAATCAGCCCCAGCATTTT
d_gene: NA; v_gene: TRBV5-4; j_gene: TRBJ2-5; abundance: NA; len: 16; CDR3aa: CASSPPGVRAGETQYF; CDR3nt: TGTGCCAGCAGCCCCCCTGGCGTCAGGGCTGGAGAGACCCAGTACTTC
d_gene: TRBD2; v_gene: TRBV5-1; j_gene: TRBJ2-1; abundance: NA; len: 17; CDR3aa: CASTLSARTSGMNEQFF; CDR3nt: TGCGCCAGCACCCTTTCCGCCAGGACTAGCGGGATGAATGAGCAGTTCTTC
d_gene: TRBD1; v_gene: TRBV27; j_gene: TRBJ2-7; abundance: NA; len: 15; CDR3aa: CASSLGQGRIHEQYF; CDR3nt: TGTGCCAGCAGTTTAGGACAGGGGAGGATACACGAGCAGTACTTC
d_gene: NA; v_gene: TRBV5-1; j_gene: TRBJ1-4; abundance: NA; len: 15; CDR3aa: CASSFLGPSSEKLFF; CDR3nt: TGCGCCAGCAGCTTCCTGGGCCCTAGCTCTGAAAAACTGTTTTTT
d_gene: NA; v_gene: TRBV9; j_gene: TRBJ2-7; abundance: once; len: 14; CDR3aa: CASSVAPGGYEQYF; CDR3nt: TGTGCCAGCAGCGTAGCCCCCGGAGGGTACGAGCAGTACTTC
d_gene: NA; v_gene: TRBV4-2; j_gene: TRBJ2-1; abundance: once; len: 16; CDR3aa: CASSQGERPGSSEQFF; CDR3nt: TGTGCCAGCAGCCAAGGTGAAAGACCGGGGAGTTCTGAGCAGTTCTTC
d_gene: NA; v_gene: TRBV6-5; j_gene: TRBJ2-1; abundance: NA; len: 11; CDR3aa: CASTNYGEQFF; CDR3nt: TGTGCCAGCACTAACTACGGTGAGCAGTTCTTC
d_gene: NA; v_gene: TRBV18; j_gene: TRBJ1-1; abundance: NA; len: 14; CDR3aa: CASSPVQGNTEAFF; CDR3nt: TGTGCCAGCTCACCCGTGCAGGGCAACACTGAAGCTTTCTTT
d_gene: NA; v_gene: TRBV27; j_gene: TRBJ2-7; abundance: NA; len: 14; CDR3aa: CASSLSQGGGEQYF; CDR3nt: TGTGCCAGCAGTTTAAGCCAGGGAGGAGGCGAGCAGTACTTC
d_gene: NA; v_gene: TRBV27; j_gene: TRBJ2-3; abundance: NA; len: 13; CDR3aa: CASTYLPGDTQYF; CDR3nt: TGTGCCAGCACCTACCTGCCGGGAGATACGCAGTATTTT
d_gene: NA; v_gene: TRBV30; j_gene: TRBJ2-7; abundance: NA; len: 12; CDR3aa: CAWSVRDYEQYF; CDR3nt: TGTGCCTGGAGTGTACGGGACTACGAGCAGTACTTC
d_gene: NA; v_gene: TRBV19; j_gene: TRBJ2-4; abundance: NA; len: 13; CDR3aa: CASSRLDKNIQYF; CDR3nt: TGTGCCAGTAGTAGACTAGATAAAAACATTCAGTACTTC
d_gene: NA; v_gene: TRBV27; j_gene: TRBJ1-1; abundance: NA; len: 13; CDR3aa: CASSFGAGTEAFF; CDR3nt: TGTGCCAGCAGTTTTGGTGCGGGGACTGAAGCTTTCTTT
d_gene: TRBD1; v_gene: TRBV7-9; j_gene: TRBJ1-4; abundance: NA; len: 15; CDR3aa: CASSRSTGGGEKLFF; CDR3nt: TGTGCCAGCAGCCGTTCGACAGGGGGTGGAGAAAAACTGTTTTTT
d_gene: NA; v_gene: TRBV7-7; j_gene: TRBJ2-5; abundance: NA; len: 16; CDR3aa: CASSSRLGLGGETQYF; CDR3nt: TGTGCTAGCAGCTCCCGCCTGGGGCTAGGGGGAGAGACCCAGTACTTC
d_gene: TRBD1; v_gene: TRBV28; j_gene: TRBJ1-1; abundance: NA; len: 16; CDR3aa: CASSLISGQVNTEAFF; CDR3nt: TGTGCCAGCAGTTTAATCTCCGGACAGGTGAACACTGAAGCTTTCTTT
d_gene: TRBD1; v_gene: TRBV30; j_gene: TRBJ2-7; abundance: NA; len: 14; CDR3aa: CAWSAGTGTYEQYF; CDR3nt: TGTGCCTGGAGTGCCGGGACAGGGACCTACGAGCAGTACTTC
d_gene: TRBD1; v_gene: TRBV7-9; j_gene: TRBJ1-2; abundance: NA; len: 15; CDR3aa: CASSDRQGANYGYTF; CDR3nt: TGTGCCAGCAGCGATCGACAGGGGGCTAACTATGGCTACACCTTC